The rows below give T cell receptor beta chains drawn from one sample of a study of blood T cell repertoires in COVID-19. The method was immunoSEQ multiplex PCR; TCRdb's version includes in-frame clones alone and lacks a portion of them. The repertoire holds about 170,000 clones, with 90% to 95% as singletons. The sequencing input was peripheral blood. These receptors were taken from a woman in her forties or fifties with acute or convalescent COVID-19. CDR3s include the opening cysteine and the closing phenylalanine or tryptophan. The order of the fields is CDR3 length, V gene, D gene, J gene, clone size, CDR3 protein, CDR3 DNA. The D gene is left open where the match is weak. Where a row states a size, it is once, few, many or the class of an expanded clone; other rows omit it.

>14|TRBV27|.|TRBJ1-4|once
CASSFWQGNEKLFF
TGTGCCAGCAGTTTCTGGCAGGGCAATGAAAAACTGTTTTTT
>11|TRBV12-3/TRBV12-4|.|TRBJ1-1|.
CASRSETEAFF
TGTGCCAGCAGAAGTGAGACTGAAGCTTTCTTT
>15|TRBV24-1|TRBD2|TRBJ2-3|once
CATSVSSGPPGTQYF
TGTGCCACCAGTGTTTCTAGCGGTCCCCCGGGGACGCAGTATTTT
>17|TRBV7-6|TRBD1|TRBJ1-6|.
CASSPTLPGQGNSPLHF
TGTGCCAGCAGCCCGACCCTCCCCGGACAGGGGAATTCACCCCTCCACTTT
>14|TRBV19|.|TRBJ2-5|.
CASTNPGRRETQYF
TGTGCCAGTACCAACCCCGGTCGGCGGGAGACCCAGTACTTC
>16|TRBV18|TRBD2|TRBJ2-5|.
CASSEGSSGVQETQYF
TGTGCCAGCTCTGAGGGAAGTAGCGGGGTACAAGAGACCCAGTACTTC
>17|TRBV28|.|TRBJ1-5|.
CASRTLRGVNSNQPQHF
TGTGCCAGCAGGACGTTGCGGGGGGTCAATAGCAATCAGCCCCAGCATTTT
>16|TRBV6-1|TRBD1|TRBJ1-1|.
CASSERGGGLRTEAFF
TGTGCCAGCAGTGAACGAGGGGGCGGGCTACGTACTGAAGCTTTCTTT
>16|TRBV24-1|TRBD2|TRBJ2-1|.
CATSDRKTSADNEQFF
TGTGCCACCAGTGATCGGAAGACTAGCGCTGACAATGAGCAGTTCTTC
>13|TRBV5-1|.|TRBJ2-7|once
CASSRFDSYEQYF
TGCGCCAGCAGCCGATTTGACAGCTACGAGCAGTACTTC
>16|TRBV7-3|TRBD2|TRBJ2-2|.
CASSQGTSVGTGELFF
TGTGCCAGCAGCCAAGGGACTAGCGTTGGCACCGGGGAGCTGTTTTTT
>18|TRBV6-2/TRBV6-3|TRBD1|TRBJ1-1|.
CASSLRLRPGTGGLEAFF
TGTGCCAGCAGTCTGCGACTTAGACCCGGGACAGGGGGCCTTGAAGCTTTCTTT
>12|TRBV3-1/TRBV3-2|.|TRBJ2-7|once
CASSVGGYEQYF
TGTGCCAGCAGCGTCGGGGGCTACGAGCAGTACTTC
>14|TRBV28|.|TRBJ2-2|.
CASNLLMNTGELFF
TGTGCCAGCAACTTACTTATGAACACCGGGGAGCTGTTTTTT
>17|TRBV6-6|TRBD1|TRBJ2-7|.
CASSPLWWDRGTYEQYF
TGTGCCAGCAGTCCCCTATGGTGGGACAGGGGGACCTACGAGCAGTACTTC
>16|TRBV24-1|TRBD1|TRBJ2-7|.
CATSNSLGTGGYEQYF
TGTGCCACCAGTAATTCACTGGGGACAGGGGGCTACGAGCAGTACTTC
>15|TRBV12-5|TRBD1|TRBJ2-1|.
CASGSDRVRNNEQFF
TGTGCTAGTGGTAGCGACAGGGTGAGGAACAATGAGCAGTTCTTC
>15|TRBV4-3|.|TRBJ2-1|.
CASSQWVGGYNEQFF
TGCGCCAGCAGCCAATGGGTGGGAGGATACAATGAGCAGTTCTTC
>14|TRBV30|TRBD1|TRBJ2-1|.
CAWRDRGPNNEQFF
TGTGCCTGGAGGGACAGGGGGCCGAACAATGAGCAGTTCTTC
>14|TRBV10-3|TRBD2|TRBJ2-7|.
CAISEVTSLYEQYF
TGTGCCATCAGTGAAGTGACTAGCCTCTACGAGCAGTACTTC
>14|TRBV19|.|TRBJ2-2|.
CASSRSGSSGELFF
TGTGCCAGTAGTCGGTCAGGGTCGTCCGGGGAGCTGTTTTTT
>15|TRBV28|.|TRBJ1-2|.
CASSLGGRANYGYTF
TGTGCCAGCAGTTTAGGGGGGAGAGCTAACTATGGCTACACCTTC
>19|TRBV7-3|TRBD2|TRBJ2-1|.
CASSGIPTRREGLTNEQFF
TGTGCCAGCAGCGGAATTCCCACTCGGCGGGAGGGCCTGACCAATGAGCAGTTCTTC
>17|TRBV20-1|TRBD2|TRBJ2-7|.
CSASPPGLARIAYEQYF
TGCAGTGCTAGTCCCCCGGGACTAGCGAGAATTGCCTACGAGCAGTACTTC
>18|TRBV29-1|.|TRBJ2-3|once
CSVRHARQTRVSTDTQYF
TGCAGCGTCCGCCATGCGAGACAGACCCGGGTGTCTACAGATACGCAGTATTTT